One and the same sample provided the 18 T cell receptor beta chains below, sequenced in a study of monozygotic twins with cystic fibrosis. Assay: immunoSEQ multiplex PCR; the TCRdb copy retains only in-frame clones and omits some. This table holds some 21,000 clones, about 90% found once. Sequencing was carried out using blood. The receptors stem from a girl aged 2-9 years with cystic fibrosis.

This chain joins TRBV19 and TRBJ1-2; 7 bases align to TRBD1. This CDR3 comprises 16 residues. CDR1 is LNHDA, CDR2 SQIVND, per germline (reference sequence). J was trimmed by 5 bases and V by 0 bases; bases with no gene match: 9. CDR3 residues: CASSIDWTGVKYGYTF. The CDR3 DNA reads as TGTGCCAGTAGTATAGATTGGACAGGCGTCAAATATGGCTACACCTTC.

CDR3 DNA: TGCGCCAGCAGCTTCGAAGGGAATGCCATATATTTT. Translated, it gives CASSFEGNAIYF. The genes are TRBV5-1 and TRBJ1-3; unclear D gene. The CDR3 extends over 12 amino acids. Trimming took 2 bases from V and 11 from J, leaving 11 bases between them. CDR1 SGHRS and CDR2 YFSETQ come from the germline V gene.

The chain couples TRBV10-3 to TRBJ1-1; maybe TRBD1 (5 bases). This CDR3 comprises 14 residues. V lost 2 bases, J lost 0 bases, and 7 bases lay in between. The germline CDR1 and CDR2 sequences are ENHRY and SYGVKD. The chain's CDR3 is CAISEGGLNTEAFF. In DNA, the CDR3 is TGTGCCATCAGTGAGGGGGGTCTGAACACTGAAGCTTTCTTT.

V is TRBV27 and J is TRBJ2-7, with D perhaps given as TRBD1 or TRBD2 (5 bases each). The CDR3 length is 12 residues. V shed 2 bases and J shed 10 bases, with 12 bases lying between them. Germline-derived CDR1 and CDR2 are MNHEY and SMNVEV (reference sequence). The DNA of the CDR3 is TGTGCCAGCAGTTTAGGGACCTCTCAACAGTACTTC. Translated, it gives CASSLGTSQQYF.

In DNA, the CDR3 is TGCGCCAGCAAACAAAGGTTTGATGAAAAACTGTTTTTT. Residues: CASKQRFDEKLFF. The rearrangement links TRBV10-2 to TRBJ1-4; D not certain. Germline V lookup: CDR1 WSHSY, CDR2 SAAADI. This CDR3 has 13 amino acids. The germline V and J ends were trimmed by 7 bases and 6 bases, with 12 bases remaining between them.

J is TRBJ1-1 and V is TRBV6-5; 9 bases align to TRBD1. CDR1 is MNHEY, CDR2 SVGAGI, per germline. CDR3 length: 15 residues. V gave up 5 bases and J gave up 4 bases; unmatched junction bases: 8. The CDR3: CASSKQGAESTEAFF. CDR3 in DNA: TGTGCCAGCAGTAAACAGGGGGCAGAGAGCACTGAAGCTTTCTTT.

V and J are TRBV6-5 and TRBJ2-4, with a weak D call TRBD2 (7 bases). This CDR3 spans 16 amino acids. Trimming removed 3 bases at V and 4 bases at J, with 16 bases between. Germline CDR1 reads MNHEY; CDR2 reads SVGAGI. CDR3 residues: CASSYGRGAHKNIQYF. The DNA of the CDR3 is TGTGCCAGCAGTTATGGTCGGGGGGCGCATAAAAACATTCAGTACTTC.

The gene calls are TRBV28 and TRBJ1-1, with 7 positions matching TRBD1. J lost 7 bases, V lost 5 bases, and 4 bases had no gene match. The germline V gene encodes CDR1 MDHEN and CDR2 SYDVKM. CDR3 length: 12 amino acids. The CDR3 loop reads CASSLGGLEAFF. For the CDR3, the DNA is TGTGCCAGCAGTCTAGGGGGCCTTGAAGCTTTCTTT.

This sequence joins TRBV2 and TRBJ1-5, with 9 bases lining up with TRBD1. V shed 5 bases, J shed 4 bases, and the junction held 3 bases outside the gene matches. The CDR3 spans 14 residues. Looked up from germline, CDR1 is SNHLY and CDR2 is FYNNEI. The chain's CDR3 is CASSQDRGNQPQHF. The CDR3 DNA reads as TGTGCCAGCAGTCAGGACAGGGGTAATCAGCCCCAGCATTTT.

V usage is TRBV10-3 and J usage is TRBJ2-1; 7 bases align to TRBD1. The germline gives CDR1 ENHRY, CDR2 SYGVKD. The V gene end was trimmed by 6 bases and the J gene end by 4 bases; junction bases not matched to a gene: 9. The CDR3 runs to 15 residues. CDR3 sequence (DNA): TGTGCCATCAGAGATGACAGGGCGATTTACAATGAGCAGTTCTTC. Translation: CAIRDDRAIYNEQFF.

CDR3 sequence reads: CATSSPRGGFTDTQYF. The CDR3, as DNA: TGTGCCACCAGCAGCCCCCGAGGGGGGTTCACAGATACGCAGTATTTT. V is TRBV15 and J is TRBJ2-3; D is tentatively TRBD1 or TRBD2 (6 bases each). V was shortened by 3 bases and J by 2 bases, with 15 bases between the two germline ends. The CDR3 sequence is 16 residues long. The V gene's germline CDR1 is LNHNV and CDR2 YYDKDF (reference sequence).

V usage is TRBV19 and J usage is TRBJ1-2; 7 bases map to TRBD1. The CDR3 is 15 amino acids. CDR1 is LNHDA, CDR2 SQIVND, per germline (reference sequence). V dropped 4 bases and J dropped 6; count of bases not matched to a gene: 11. CDR3 region: CASSTLERTGNGYTF. The CDR3 nucleotides read TGTGCCAGTAGTACCTTGGAGCGGACAGGAAATGGCTACACCTTC. Supplemented by reference TRBV19 and TRBJ1-2, the full variable domain reads DGGITQSPKYLFRKEGQNVTLSCEQNLNHDAMYWYRQDPGQGLRLIYYSQIVNDFQKGDIAEGYSVSREKKESFPLTVTSAQKNPTAFYLCASSTLERTGNGYTFGSGTRLTVV.

J is TRBJ1-1 and V is TRBV4-1; D ambiguous. The CDR3 sequence is 17 residues long. The V and J ends lost 0 bases and 6 bases respectively, with 20 bases between them. The V gene's germline CDR1 is MGHRA and CDR2 YSYEKL. The chain's CDR3 is CASSQDKGARFVPEAFF. DNA of the CDR3: TGCGCCAGCAGCCAAGATAAGGGCGCCCGGTTCGTTCCTGAAGCTTTCTTT.

The chain carries TRBV4-2 and TRBJ2-1; no firm D call. The V and J ends lost 4 bases and 2 bases respectively, with 18 bases between them. The V gene's germline CDR1 is LGHNA and CDR2 YNFKEQ. The CDR3 is 17 amino acids. The CDR3 DNA sequence: TGTGCCAGCAGCCCGAGTGGCGGTCTGATGGCCTACAATGAGCAGTTCTTC. This encodes CASSPSGGLMAYNEQFF.

The rearrangement uses TRBV10-2 and TRBJ2-7, with TRBD2 identical over 7 bases. CDR1 is WSHSY and CDR2 is SAAADI in the germline V gene. V shed 2 bases and J 3 bases; nucleotides not matched to a gene: 13. This CDR3 region has 17 residues. The CDR3 region has the DNA TGCGCCAGCAGTGAGACTAGATCGTGGGAGGGACTCTACGAGCAGTACTTC. Translated, it gives CASSETRSWEGLYEQYF.

The rearrangement links TRBV7-9 to TRBJ1-2; TRBD1 agrees at 8 bases. CDR3 length: 15 amino acids. V was clipped by 3 bases and J by 6 bases; unmatched bases: 9. Germline V gives CDR1 SEHNR, CDR2 FQNEAQ (reference sequence). The CDR3 spells CASSLPTGVVDGYTF. In DNA, the CDR3 is TGTGCCAGCAGCTTGCCGACAGGGGTCGTTGATGGCTACACCTTC.

This chain connects TRBV5-5 to TRBJ2-1, with D uncertain. Germline V lookup: CDR1 SGHKS, CDR2 YYEKEE (reference sequence). The CDR3 runs 12 residues. With 4 bases removed from V and 6 bases from J, the gap between germline ends came to 8 bases. The CDR3 loop reads CASSGERNEQFF. The CDR3 DNA reads TGTGCCAGCAGCGGAGAGCGCAATGAGCAGTTCTTC.

The V call is TRBV7-9, the J call TRBJ1-1; 9 positions match TRBD1. CDR1 SEHNR and CDR2 FQNEAQ come from the germline V gene (reference sequence). Germline trimming cut 6 bases from V and 2 bases from J; bases unmatched to any gene: 13. The CDR3 totals 17 residues. This chain's CDR3 is CASRPPGQGGINTEAFF. The CDR3 nucleotides are TGTGCCAGCAGACCGCCGGGACAGGGTGGAATTAACACTGAAGCTTTCTTT. Using reference TRBV7-9 and TRBJ1-1 for the parts outside the CDR3, the full variable domain is DTGVSQNPRHKITKRGQNVTFRCDPISEHNRLYWYRQTLGQGPEFLTYFQNEAQLEKSRLLSDRFSAERPKGSFSTLEIQRTEQGDSAMYLCASRPPGQGGINTEAFFGQGTRLTVV.